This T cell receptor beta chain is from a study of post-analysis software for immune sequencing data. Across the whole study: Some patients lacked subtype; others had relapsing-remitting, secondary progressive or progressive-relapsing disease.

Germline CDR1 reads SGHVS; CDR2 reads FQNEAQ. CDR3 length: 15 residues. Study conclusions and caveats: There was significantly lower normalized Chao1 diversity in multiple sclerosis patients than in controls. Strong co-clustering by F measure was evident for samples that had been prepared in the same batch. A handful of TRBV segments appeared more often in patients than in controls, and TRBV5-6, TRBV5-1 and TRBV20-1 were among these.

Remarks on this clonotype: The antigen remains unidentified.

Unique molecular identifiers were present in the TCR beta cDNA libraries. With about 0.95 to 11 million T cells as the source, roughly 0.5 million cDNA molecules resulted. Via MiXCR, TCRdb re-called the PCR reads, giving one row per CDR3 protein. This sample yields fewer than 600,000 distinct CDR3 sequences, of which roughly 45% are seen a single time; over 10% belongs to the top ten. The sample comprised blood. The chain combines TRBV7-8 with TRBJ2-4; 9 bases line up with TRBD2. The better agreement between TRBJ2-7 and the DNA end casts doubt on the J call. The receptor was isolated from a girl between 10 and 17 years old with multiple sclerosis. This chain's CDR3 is CASSLTSGFSYEQYF. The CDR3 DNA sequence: TGTGCCAGCAGCTTAACTAGCGGGTTCTCCTACGAGCAGTACTTC.